This entry lists 31 T cell receptor beta chains sequenced from one sample in a study of post-analysis software for immune sequencing data. Findings of the study overall: Compared with controls, patients had more of about five TRBV segments, including TRBV5-6, TRBV5-1 and TRBV20-1.

No antigen has been identified for these receptors. The TCR beta cDNA libraries carried unique molecular identifiers. MiXCR, run by TCRdb on the PCR reads, gives a single entry per CDR3 protein. This table has around 260,000 distinct CDR3 sequences, 36% appearing once. The specimen was blood. The receptor set was obtained from a girl aged 10-17 years with multiple sclerosis.

This clonotype was counted many times. The gene calls are TRBV28 and TRBJ1-5, with D tentatively TRBD1 (5 bases). Germline CDR1 and CDR2: MDHEN and SYDVKM. V was cut by 6 bases and J by 6 bases, with 12 bases left in between. The CDR3 has 13 amino acids. CDR3 sequence: CASRSGLGQPQHF. The CDR3 DNA reads TGTGCCAGCAGGTCGGGGCTCGGTCAGCCCCAGCATTTT. Full variable domain (outside the CDR3, taken from reference TRBV28 and TRBJ1-5): DVKVTQSSRYLVKRTGEKVFLECVQDMDHENMFWYRQDPGLGLRLIYFSYDVKMKEKGDIPEGYSVSREKKERFSLILESASTNQTSMYLCASRSGLGQPQHFGDGTRLSIL.

This clonotype occurred many times. The chain is built from TRBV20-1 and TRBJ2-3, with 8 bases fitting TRBD2. CDR1 DFQATT and CDR2 SNEGSKA come from the germline V gene (reference sequence). The CDR3 length is 17 residues. The trim removed 0 bases at V and 0 bases at J, leaving 8 bases unmatched. The CDR3 sequence is CSARDGSGGSSTDTQYF. The CDR3 coding sequence is TGCAGTGCTAGAGATGGGAGCGGGGGTTCTAGCACAGATACGCAGTATTTT.

This clonotype was seen repeatedly, ten times or more. The chain combines TRBV6-2 or TRBV6-3 with TRBJ2-7; 8 bases fit TRBD2. Trimming removed 7 bases from V and 7 bases from J; junction bases left unmatched: 12. The CDR3 is made up of 14 amino acids. Germline V gives CDR1 MNHEY, CDR2 SVGEGT. DNA of the CDR3: TGTGCCAGCAACCTAGCGGGTAGAGCCTGGGAGCAGTACTTC. Encoded protein: CASNLAGRAWEQYF.

This clonotype has at least ten counts. This sequence joins TRBV18 and TRBJ2-5, with 8 bases aligning to TRBD2. CDR1 is KGHSH, CDR2 LQKENI, per germline. The V and J ends lost 2 bases and 1 base, in that order; junction bases with no gene match: 6. The CDR3 has 16 residues. The CDR3 is CASSPYGSGSQETQYF. DNA of the CDR3: TGTGCCAGCTCACCATACGGGAGCGGGAGCCAAGAGACCCAGTACTTC.

The chain uses TRBV10-3 and TRBJ2-5; D is perhaps TRBD1 (6 bases). Trimming removed 4 bases at V and 3 bases at J, with 12 bases between. The CDR3 has 14 amino acids. Per germline, CDR1 ENHRY and CDR2 SYGVKD. For the CDR3, the DNA is TGTGCCATCAGTGCCGGGACACAAAAAGAGACCCAGTACTTC. This gives the protein CAISAGTQKETQYF.

The chain is built from TRBV27 and TRBJ1-1; 8 bases match TRBD1. Germline CDR1 reads MNHEY; CDR2 reads SMNVEV (reference sequence). Germline trimming cut 7 bases from V and 1 base from J; bases unmatched to any gene: 2. The CDR3 is 13 amino acids. The CDR3 spells CASNTGGNTEAFF. CDR3 bases: TGTGCCAGCAACACAGGGGGGAACACTGAAGCTTTCTTT.

This clonotype was detected many times. This chain connects TRBV20-1 to TRBJ1-1, with 9 bases identical to TRBD1. Germline V gene lookup returns CDR1 DFQATT and CDR2 SNEGSKA (reference sequence). CDR3 size: 14 residues. V was clipped by 3 bases and J by 4 bases; unmatched bases: 6. CDR3 amino acids: CSARRDRETTEAFF. CDR3 nucleotide sequence: TGCAGTGCTAGGAGGGACAGGGAGACCACTGAAGCTTTCTTT.

This clonotype was counted ten times or more. The CDR3 bases are TGCAGCGTTGAAGGGGGCGGTGGGGGAGATACGCAGTATTTT. Its protein is CSVEGGGGGDTQYF. The rearrangement joins TRBV29-1 to TRBJ2-3, with D perhaps being TRBD1 or TRBD2 (5 bases each). The germline V and J ends were trimmed by 1 base and 5 bases, with 13 bases remaining between them. Germline values: CDR1 SQVTM, CDR2 ANQGSEA. The CDR3 has 14 residues.

The rearrangement uses TRBV7-9 and TRBJ2-4, with D possibly called TRBD1 or TRBD2 (5 bases each). TRBJ2-7 matches the DNA end more closely, so the J call is doubtful. CDR3 size: 15 residues. CDR1 is SEHNR and CDR2 is FQNEAQ in the germline V gene (reference sequence). CDR3 sequence (DNA): TGTGCCAGCAGCTTACCGGGACCTCAGGGAGACGAGCAGTACTTC. Translating it yields CASSLPGPQGDEQYF.

The rearrangement joins TRBV19 to TRBJ2-2; no clear D. CDR1 is LNHDA, CDR2 SQIVND, per germline (reference sequence). The length of the CDR3 is 13 residues. V lost 3 bases and J lost 6, with 8 bases in between. CDR3 DNA: TGTGCCAGTAGTATTACCAGGTCCGGGGAGCTGTTTTTT. It codes for CASSITRSGELFF.

This clonotype was counted only a few times. The gene calls are TRBV3-1 and TRBJ1-5, with unresolved D. V shed 4 bases and J shed 6 bases, with 7 bases lying between them. CDR1 is LGHDT and CDR2 is YNNKEL in the germline V gene (reference sequence). This CDR3 comprises 12 residues. The CDR3 protein is CASSRNGQPQHF. The CDR3 region has the DNA TGTGCCAGCAGCCGTAATGGTCAGCCCCAGCATTTT.

V gene TRBV20-1 combines with J gene TRBJ2-1; 8 bases are shared with TRBD2. The germline V gene encodes CDR1 DFQATT and CDR2 SNEGSKA (reference sequence). J gave up 3 bases and V 2 bases, and 0 bases lay outside the gene matches. The CDR3 covers 13 residues. The CDR3 bases are TGCAGTGCTAGACTAGCGGGCTACAATGAGCAGTTCTTC. Translating it yields CSARLAGYNEQFF.

This clonotype was seen at least ten times. The rearrangement joins TRBV7-6 to TRBJ2-3; 10 nucleotides match TRBD2. CDR1 is SGHVS, CDR2 FNYEAQ, per germline. The CDR3 covers 16 residues. V was clipped by 7 bases and J by 6 bases; unmatched bases: 13. In DNA, the CDR3 is TGTGCCAGCACCCTCGGACTAGCGGAACCACATGATACGCAGTATTTT. Translation: CASTLGLAEPHDTQYF.

This clonotype has more than one count but fewer than ten. The chain combines TRBV5-5 with TRBJ2-2; D is unresolved. CDR3 length: 15 residues. Between the trimmed V and J ends, which lost 0 bases and 0 bases, there was a span of 6 bases. Per the germline V gene, CDR1 is SGHKS and CDR2 is YYEKEE (reference sequence). The CDR3 DNA sequence: TGTGCCAGCAGCTTGGGGGCGGCGAACACCGGGGAGCTGTTTTTT. Protein product: CASSLGAANTGELFF.

In its sample, this clonotype was seen many times. This rearrangement joins TRBV6-1 to TRBJ2-1, with a tentative D call TRBD1 (6 bases). The germline CDR1 and CDR2 sequences are MNHNS and SASEGT. V lost 2 bases, J lost 6 bases, and 17 bases lay in between. The CDR3 has 16 residues. CDR3 residues: CASSEFQLGASNEQFF. CDR3 sequence (DNA): TGTGCCAGCAGTGAATTTCAGCTGGGGGCGAGCAATGAGCAGTTCTTC.

To note about this clonotype: A much larger clonotype is one base distant, so this may be a read error. The V call is TRBV20-1, the J call TRBJ2-5; D is ambiguous. Germline values: CDR1 DFQATT, CDR2 SNEGSKA (reference sequence). V lost 4 bases, J lost 1 base, and 10 bases lay in between. The CDR3 is 13 amino acids. CDR3 protein: CSATGRAQETQYF. CDR3 coding DNA: TGCAGTGCTACCGGACGGGCCCAAGAGACCCAGTACTTC.

V is TRBV20-1 and J is TRBJ2-1, with D perhaps TRBD1 (5 bases). The germline V and J ends were trimmed by 3 bases and 5 bases, with 8 bases remaining between them. The CDR3 sequence is 12 residues long. The germline CDR1 and CDR2 sequences are DFQATT and SNEGSKA (reference sequence). CDR3 sequence: CSASNRNNEQFF. CDR3 nucleotides: TGCAGTGCTAGCAACAGGAACAATGAGCAGTTCTTC.

Concerning this clonotype: This clone may be a read error of a much larger clone one base away. This sequence joins TRBV11-2 and TRBJ1-2, with a weak D call TRBD1 (5 bases). Trimming stripped 5 bases from V and 7 bases from J, with 14 bases between. The CDR3 is 13 residues long. Germline CDR1 SGHAT, CDR2 FQNNGV. CDR3 sequence (DNA): TGTGCCAGCAGCCGGGGGAGTGGTTCTGGCTACACCTTC. Residues: CASSRGSGSGYTF.

The genes are TRBV28 and TRBJ1-2; the D gene is possibly TRBD1 (6 bases). There are 15 residues in the CDR3. Germline V gene lookup returns CDR1 MDHEN and CDR2 SYDVKM. Trimming shortened V by 2 bases and J by 1 base, and 11 bases separated the two germline ends. DNA for the CDR3: TGTGCCAGCAGTTTAAGCGGGGGCTTTAACTATGGCTACACCTTC. Amino acid sequence: CASSLSGGFNYGYTF.

This clonotype has a count of ten or more. At one of its ends the junction is not consistent with the germline gene, which may arise from a read error. The chain employs TRBV4-1 and TRBJ2-3; tentatively, D is TRBD2 (6 bases). The length of the CDR3 is 17 residues. Germline loops: CDR1 MGHRA, CDR2 YSYEKL. The CDR3 DNA reads TGCGCCAGCAACCAAGGGGCACCGGGGGAGAGCACAGATACGCAGTATTTT. It yields the protein CASNQGAPGESTDTQYF.

This clonotype was seen a handful of times. The V call is TRBV6-5, the J call TRBJ1-2, with D uncertain. Germline CDR1 MNHEY, CDR2 SVGAGI. V gave up 4 bases and J gave up 6 bases, with 9 bases separating them. This CDR3 comprises 12 residues. CDR3 loop: CASSWNGDGYTF. CDR3 bases: TGTGCCAGCAGTTGGAATGGAGATGGCTACACCTTC.

In its sample, this clonotype was seen a few times. The chain employs TRBV20-1 and TRBJ2-1; TRBD2 agrees at 14 bases. V trimming: 3 bases; J trimming: 9 bases; junction bases outside the gene matches: 7. This CDR3 has 15 amino acids. Germline CDR1 is DFQATT and CDR2 is SNEGSKA (reference sequence). The DNA of the CDR3 is TGCAGTGCTAGGGGCCTGGGACTAGCGGGAGTTGAGCAGTTCTTC. It specifies CSARGLGLAGVEQFF.

With regard to this clonotype: This may be a read error: a much more frequent sequence differs by one nucleotide. This rearrangement joins TRBV27 to TRBJ1-2; 7 bases align to TRBD1. V was pared by 4 bases and J by 4 bases, with 12 bases of the junction left unmatched. Germline assignment: CDR1 MNHEY and CDR2 SMNVEV (reference sequence). The CDR3 is 16 residues long. CDR3 residues: CASSSDRDATSYGYTF. CDR3 in DNA: TGTGCCAGCAGTTCCGACAGGGACGCCACCTCCTATGGCTACACCTTC.

At least ten counts were recorded for this clonotype. This sequence joins TRBV4-1 and TRBJ2-5; a possible D gene is TRBD2 (6 bases). V lost 1 base and J 5 bases, leaving 17 bases between the germline ends. This CDR3 has 16 amino acids. Germline loops: CDR1 MGHRA, CDR2 YSYEKL. The chain's CDR3 is CASSQGAGPRLETQYF. Here the CDR3 DNA reads TGCGCCAGCAGCCAAGGCGCGGGGCCTCGGCTGGAGACCCAGTACTTC.

This clonotype was counted at least ten times. In DNA form, the CDR3 reads TGTGCCAGCAGCGGAACTCTTCCCGAGGGGCATGGCTACACCTTC. It translates to CASSGTLPEGHGYTF. The rearrangement links TRBV9 to TRBJ1-2, with D possibly TRBD1 on 5 matching bases. Germline V CDR1 and CDR2: SGDLS, YYNGEE. V dropped 3 bases and J dropped 6 bases, with 18 bases sitting between them. There are 15 residues in the CDR3.

The chain links TRBV29-1 to TRBJ2-5; D is uncertain. V lost 5 bases, J lost 2 bases, and 6 bases lay in between. CDR3 length: 11 residues. The germline gives CDR1 SQVTM, CDR2 ANQGSEA. CDR3 DNA sequence: TGCAGCGTTTACGGGCAAGAGACCCAGTACTTC. Protein: CSVYGQETQYF. Supplemented by reference TRBV29-1 and TRBJ2-5, the full variable domain reads SAVISQKPSRDICQRGTSLTIQCQVDSQVTMMFWYRQQPGQSLTLIATANQGSEATYESGFVIDKFPISRPNLTFSTLTVSNMSPEDSSIYLCSVYGQETQYFGPGTRLLVL.

This clonotype was seen a few times. This chain connects TRBV18 to TRBJ2-7; D might be TRBD2 (6 bases). The germline V and J ends were trimmed by 3 bases and 1 base, with 10 bases remaining between them. The CDR3 has 14 amino acids. CDR1 and CDR2 (germline): KGHSH, LQKENI. The CDR3, as DNA: TGTGCCAGCTCACCGGAGGGATGGTCCTACGAGCAGTACTTC. Amino acid sequence: CASSPEGWSYEQYF.

This clonotype was counted at least ten times. The chain employs TRBV12-3 or TRBV12-4 and TRBJ2-1, with TRBD2 identical over 11 bases. CDR3 length: 15 amino acids. J was trimmed by 10 bases and V by 3 bases; bases with no gene match: 8. CDR3 loop: CASSLLLAGVWEQFF. The CDR3 DNA sequence: TGTGCCAGCAGTTTGTTACTAGCGGGGGTCTGGGAGCAGTTCTTC.

This clonotype was found many times. This rearrangement joins TRBV29-1 to TRBJ1-4; D ambiguous. CDR3 length: 13 residues. Germline V gene lookup returns CDR1 SQVTM and CDR2 ANQGSEA. The V end lost 4 bases, the J end lost 0 bases, and 6 bases lay between the germline ends. The CDR3 is CSVVAATNEKLFF. The CDR3 DNA is TGCAGCGTTGTGGCAGCAACTAATGAAAAACTGTTTTTT.

This clonotype was observed a single time. This chain links TRBV11-2 with TRBJ2-3; D uncertain. The CDR3 length is 13 residues. Trimming took off 4 bases at V and 7 bases at J, with 12 bases between the two ends. Per the germline V gene, CDR1 is SGHAT and CDR2 is FQNNGV. The CDR3 region is CASSSSGVNTQYF. The DNA of the CDR3 is TGTGCCAGCAGCTCGTCAGGAGTAAATACGCAGTATTTT.

The rearrangement uses TRBV29-1 and TRBJ1-1; D unclear. Germline CDR1 is SQVTM and CDR2 is ANQGSEA. The germline V and J ends were trimmed by 3 bases and 0 bases, with 5 bases remaining between them. The CDR3 runs to 12 residues. The CDR3 sequence: CSVDRLNTEAFF. The CDR3 DNA reads TGCAGCGTTGACAGGCTGAACACTGAAGCTTTCTTT. The entire variable domain, with the rest obtained from reference TRBV29-1 and TRBJ1-1, is as follows: SAVISQKPSRDICQRGTSLTIQCQVDSQVTMMFWYRQQPGQSLTLIATANQGSEATYESGFVIDKFPISRPNLTFSTLTVSNMSPEDSSIYLCSVDRLNTEAFFGQGTRLTVV.